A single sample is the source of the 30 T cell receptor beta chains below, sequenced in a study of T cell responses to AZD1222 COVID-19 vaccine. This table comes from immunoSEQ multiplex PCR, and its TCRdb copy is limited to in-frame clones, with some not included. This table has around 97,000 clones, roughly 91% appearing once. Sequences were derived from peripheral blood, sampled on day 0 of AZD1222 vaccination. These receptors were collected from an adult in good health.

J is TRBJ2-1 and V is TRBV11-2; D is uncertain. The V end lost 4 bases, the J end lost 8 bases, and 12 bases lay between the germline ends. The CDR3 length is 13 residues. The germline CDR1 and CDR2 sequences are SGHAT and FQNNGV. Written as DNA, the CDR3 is TGTGCCAGCAGCTACAACTCCAACGATGAGCAGTTCTTC. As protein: CASSYNSNDEQFF.

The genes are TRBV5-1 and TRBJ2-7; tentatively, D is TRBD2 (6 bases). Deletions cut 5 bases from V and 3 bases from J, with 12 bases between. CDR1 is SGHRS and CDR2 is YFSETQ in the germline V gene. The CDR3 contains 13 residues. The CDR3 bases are TGCGCCAGCAGTTCGGAGGGAGGCTACGAGCAGTACTTC. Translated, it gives CASSSEGGYEQYF.

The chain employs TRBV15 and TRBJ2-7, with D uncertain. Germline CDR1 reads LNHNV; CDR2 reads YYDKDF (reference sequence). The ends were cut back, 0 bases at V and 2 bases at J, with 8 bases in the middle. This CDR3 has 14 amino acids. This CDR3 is CATSRDASAYEQYF. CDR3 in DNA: TGTGCCACCAGCAGAGATGCCTCTGCCTACGAGCAGTACTTC.

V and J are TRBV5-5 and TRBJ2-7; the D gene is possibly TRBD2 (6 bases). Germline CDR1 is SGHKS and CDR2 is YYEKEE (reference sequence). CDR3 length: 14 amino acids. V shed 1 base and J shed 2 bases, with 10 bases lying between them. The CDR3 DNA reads TGTGCCAGCAGCTTGTGGGGGGACCCCTACGAGCAGTACTTC. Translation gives CASSLWGDPYEQYF.

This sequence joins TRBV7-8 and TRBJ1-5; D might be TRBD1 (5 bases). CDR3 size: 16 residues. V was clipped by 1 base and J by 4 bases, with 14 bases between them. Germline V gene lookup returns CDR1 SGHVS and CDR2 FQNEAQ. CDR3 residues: CASSLGGGIENQPQHF. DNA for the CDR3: TGTGCCAGCAGCTTAGGGGGGGGAATCGAAAATCAGCCCCAGCATTTT.

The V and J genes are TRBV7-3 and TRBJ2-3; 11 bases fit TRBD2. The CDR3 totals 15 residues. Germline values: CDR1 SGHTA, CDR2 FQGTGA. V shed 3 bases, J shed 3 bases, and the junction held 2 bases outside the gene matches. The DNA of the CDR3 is TGTGCCAGCAGCTTTACTAGCGGGGGAACAGATACGCAGTATTTT. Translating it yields CASSFTSGGTDTQYF.

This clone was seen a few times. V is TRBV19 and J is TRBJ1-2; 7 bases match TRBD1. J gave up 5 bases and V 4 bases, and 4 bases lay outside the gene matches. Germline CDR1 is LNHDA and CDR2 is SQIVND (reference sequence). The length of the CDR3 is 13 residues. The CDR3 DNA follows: TGTGCCAGTAGTACCGGACAGGTTTATGGCTACACCTTC. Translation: CASSTGQVYGYTF. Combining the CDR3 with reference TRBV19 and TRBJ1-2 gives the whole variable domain DGGITQSPKYLFRKEGQNVTLSCEQNLNHDAMYWYRQDPGQGLRLIYYSQIVNDFQKGDIAEGYSVSREKKESFPLTVTSAQKNPTAFYLCASSTGQVYGYTFGSGTRLTVV.

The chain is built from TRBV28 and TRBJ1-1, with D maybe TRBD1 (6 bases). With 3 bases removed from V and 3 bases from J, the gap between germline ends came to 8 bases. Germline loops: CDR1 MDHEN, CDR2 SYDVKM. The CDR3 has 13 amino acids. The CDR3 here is CASSLGGHTEAFF. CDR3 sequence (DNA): TGTGCCAGCAGTTTGGGGGGGCACACTGAAGCTTTCTTT.

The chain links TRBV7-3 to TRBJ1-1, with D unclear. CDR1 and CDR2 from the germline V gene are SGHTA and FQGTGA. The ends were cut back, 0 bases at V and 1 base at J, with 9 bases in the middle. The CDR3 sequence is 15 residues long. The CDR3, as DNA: TGTGCCAGCAGCTTAACCCCCGGAAGGAACACTGAAGCTTTCTTT. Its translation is CASSLTPGRNTEAFF.

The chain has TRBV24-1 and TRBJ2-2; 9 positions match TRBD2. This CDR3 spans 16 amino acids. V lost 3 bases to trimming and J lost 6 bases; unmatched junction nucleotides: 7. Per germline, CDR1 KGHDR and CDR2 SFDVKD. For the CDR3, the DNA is TGTGCCACCAGTGATCCTACTCGCGGGGGGGCCGGGGAGCTGTTTTTT. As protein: CATSDPTRGGAGELFF.

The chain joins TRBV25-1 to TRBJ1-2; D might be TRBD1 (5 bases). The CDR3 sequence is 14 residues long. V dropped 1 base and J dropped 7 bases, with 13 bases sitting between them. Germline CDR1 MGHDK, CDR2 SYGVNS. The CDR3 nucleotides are TGTGCCAGCAGTGAATTGTTTGGGGGAGGTGGCTACACCTTC. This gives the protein CASSELFGGGGYTF.

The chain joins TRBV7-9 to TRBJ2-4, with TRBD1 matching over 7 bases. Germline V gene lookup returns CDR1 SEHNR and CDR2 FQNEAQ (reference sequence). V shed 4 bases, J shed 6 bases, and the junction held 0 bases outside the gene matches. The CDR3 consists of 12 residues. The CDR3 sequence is CASSSGGNIQYF. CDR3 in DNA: TGTGCCAGCAGCTCAGGGGGAAACATTCAGTACTTC.

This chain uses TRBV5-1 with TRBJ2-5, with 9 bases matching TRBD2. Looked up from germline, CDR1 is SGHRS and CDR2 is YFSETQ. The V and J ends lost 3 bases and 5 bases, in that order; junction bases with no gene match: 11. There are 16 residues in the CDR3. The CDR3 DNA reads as TGCGCCAGCAGCTATACCCAGCGGGGGGTAATCGAGACCCAGTACTTC. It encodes CASSYTQRGVIETQYF.

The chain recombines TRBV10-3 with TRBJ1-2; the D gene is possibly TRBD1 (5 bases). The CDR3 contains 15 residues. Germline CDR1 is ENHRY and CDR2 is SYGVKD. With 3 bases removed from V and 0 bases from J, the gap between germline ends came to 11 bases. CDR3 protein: CAISDPGSTNYGYTF. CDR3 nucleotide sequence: TGTGCCATCAGTGACCCAGGGAGCACTAACTATGGCTACACCTTC.

CDR3 DNA: TGTGCCAGCAGTTTAAGGCGGGATCAGCCCCAGCATTTT. It translates to CASSLRRDQPQHF. The chain recombines TRBV27 with TRBJ1-5; D is undetermined. The CDR3 is 13 amino acids. The germline V gene has CDR1 MNHEY and CDR2 SMNVEV (reference sequence). Deletions cut 2 bases from V and 5 bases from J, with 7 bases between.

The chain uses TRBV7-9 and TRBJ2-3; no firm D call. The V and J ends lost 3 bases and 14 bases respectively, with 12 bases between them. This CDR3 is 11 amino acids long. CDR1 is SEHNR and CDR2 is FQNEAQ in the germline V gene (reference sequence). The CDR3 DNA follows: TGTGCCAGCAGCTTGGCTCAGCCAACGTATTTT. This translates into CASSLAQPTYF. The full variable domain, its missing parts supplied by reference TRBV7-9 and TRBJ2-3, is DTGVSQNPRHKITKRGQNVTFRCDPISEHNRLYWYRQTLGQGPEFLTYFQNEAQLEKSRLLSDRFSAERPKGSFSTLEIQRTEQGDSAMYLCASSLAQPTYFGPGTRLTVL.

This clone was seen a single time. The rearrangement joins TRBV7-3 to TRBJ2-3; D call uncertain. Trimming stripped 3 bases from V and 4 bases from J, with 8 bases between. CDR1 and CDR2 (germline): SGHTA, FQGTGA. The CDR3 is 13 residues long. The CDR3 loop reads CASSFLTADTQYF. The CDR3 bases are TGTGCCAGCAGCTTCCTTACAGCAGATACGCAGTATTTT.

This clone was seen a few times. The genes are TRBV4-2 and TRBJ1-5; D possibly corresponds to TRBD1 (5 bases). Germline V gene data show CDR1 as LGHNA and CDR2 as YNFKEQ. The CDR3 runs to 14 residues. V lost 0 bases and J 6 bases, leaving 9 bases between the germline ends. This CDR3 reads CASSQDRVFQPQHF. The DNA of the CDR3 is TGTGCCAGCAGCCAAGACAGGGTTTTTCAGCCCCAGCATTTT.

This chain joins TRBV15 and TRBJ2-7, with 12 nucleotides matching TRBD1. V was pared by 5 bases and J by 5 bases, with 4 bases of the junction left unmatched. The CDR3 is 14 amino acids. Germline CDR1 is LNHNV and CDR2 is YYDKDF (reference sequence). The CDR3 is CATSPGTGGDEQYF. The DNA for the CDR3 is TGTGCCACCAGCCCAGGGACAGGGGGCGACGAGCAGTACTTC.

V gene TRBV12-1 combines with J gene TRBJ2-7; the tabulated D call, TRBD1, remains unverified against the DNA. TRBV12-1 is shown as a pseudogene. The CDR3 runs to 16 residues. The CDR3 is CASSPEPGQEEGEQYF. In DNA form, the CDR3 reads TGTGCCAGCAGCCCCGAACCGGGACAGGAGGAAGGCGAGCAGTACTTC.

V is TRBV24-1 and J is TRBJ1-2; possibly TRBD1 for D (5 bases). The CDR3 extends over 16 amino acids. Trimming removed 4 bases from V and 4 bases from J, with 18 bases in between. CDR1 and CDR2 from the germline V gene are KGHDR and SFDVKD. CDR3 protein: CATSEYRTGRSYGYTF. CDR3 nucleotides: TGTGCCACCAGTGAATACAGGACCGGGCGGAGCTATGGCTACACCTTC.

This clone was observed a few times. In nucleotides, the CDR3 is TGTGCCAGCAGTTTAGCGGGACTAGCGGGGGTCACAGATACGCAGTATTTT. Residues: CASSLAGLAGVTDTQYF. The chain recombines TRBV28 with TRBJ2-3; 14 bases agree with TRBD2. This CDR3 has 17 amino acids. Trimming at V came to 2 bases and at J to 2 bases, leaving 3 bases not matched to a gene. Germline-derived CDR1 and CDR2 are MDHEN and SYDVKM. The variable domain in full, with the rest retrieved from reference TRBV28 and TRBJ2-3, is DVKVTQSSRYLVKRTGEKVFLECVQDMDHENMFWYRQDPGLGLRLIYFSYDVKMKEKGDIPEGYSVSREKKERFSLILESASTNQTSMYLCASSLAGLAGVTDTQYFGPGTRLTVL.

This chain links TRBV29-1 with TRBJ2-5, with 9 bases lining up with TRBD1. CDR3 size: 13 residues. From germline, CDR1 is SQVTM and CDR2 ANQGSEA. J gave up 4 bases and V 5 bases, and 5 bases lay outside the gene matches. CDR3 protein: CSVRRTGAETQYF. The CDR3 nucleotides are TGCAGCGTTCGACGGACAGGGGCAGAGACCCAGTACTTC.

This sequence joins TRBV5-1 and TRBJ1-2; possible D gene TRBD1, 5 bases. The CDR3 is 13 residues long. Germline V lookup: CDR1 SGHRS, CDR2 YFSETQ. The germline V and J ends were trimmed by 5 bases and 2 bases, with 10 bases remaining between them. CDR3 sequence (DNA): TGCGCCAGCAGAAAACAGGCGAACTATGGCTACACCTTC. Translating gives CASRKQANYGYTF.

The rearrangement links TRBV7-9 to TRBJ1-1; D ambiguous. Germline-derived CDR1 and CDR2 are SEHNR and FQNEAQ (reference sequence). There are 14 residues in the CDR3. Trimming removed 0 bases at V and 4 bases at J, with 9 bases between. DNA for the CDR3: TGTGCCAGCAGCTTAGCAGGAGGGCCCACTGAAGCTTTCTTT. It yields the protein CASSLAGGPTEAFF. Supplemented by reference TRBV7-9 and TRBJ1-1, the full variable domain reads DTGVSQNPRHKITKRGQNVTFRCDPISEHNRLYWYRQTLGQGPEFLTYFQNEAQLEKSRLLSDRFSAERPKGSFSTLEIQRTEQGDSAMYLCASSLAGGPTEAFFGQGTRLTVV.

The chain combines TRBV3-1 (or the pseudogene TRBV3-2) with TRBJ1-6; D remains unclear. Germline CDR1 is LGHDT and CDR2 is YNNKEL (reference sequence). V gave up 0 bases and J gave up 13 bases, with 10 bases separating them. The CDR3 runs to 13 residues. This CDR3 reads CASSQESGWPLHF. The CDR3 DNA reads TGTGCCAGCAGCCAAGAGAGTGGTTGGCCCCTCCACTTT.

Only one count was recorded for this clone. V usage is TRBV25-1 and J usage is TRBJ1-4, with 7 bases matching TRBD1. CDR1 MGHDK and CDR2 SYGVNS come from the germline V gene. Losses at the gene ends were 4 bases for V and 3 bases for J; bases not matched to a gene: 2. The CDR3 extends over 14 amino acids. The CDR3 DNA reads TGTGCCAGCAGTGCCGGGACAGCTAATGAAAAACTGTTTTTT. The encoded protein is CASSAGTANEKLFF. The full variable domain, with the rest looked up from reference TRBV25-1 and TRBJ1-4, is EADIYQTPRYLVIGTGKKITLECSQTMGHDKMYWYQQDPGMELHLIHYSYGVNSTEKGDLSSESTVSRIRTEHFPLTLESARPSHTSQYLCASSAGTANEKLFFGSGTQLSVL.

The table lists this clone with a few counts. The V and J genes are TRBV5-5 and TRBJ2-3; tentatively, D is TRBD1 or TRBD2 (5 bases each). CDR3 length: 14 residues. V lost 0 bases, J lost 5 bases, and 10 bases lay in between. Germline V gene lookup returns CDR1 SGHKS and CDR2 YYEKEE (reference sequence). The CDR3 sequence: CASSLGGLRDTQYF. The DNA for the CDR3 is TGTGCCAGCAGCTTGGGGGGGTTAAGAGATACGCAGTATTTT. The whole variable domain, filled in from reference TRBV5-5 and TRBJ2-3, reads DAGVTQSPTHLIKTRGQQVTLRCSPISGHKSVSWYQQVLGQGPQFIFQYYEKEERGRGNFPDRFSARQFPNYSSELNVNALLLGDSALYLCASSLGGLRDTQYFGPGTRLTVL.

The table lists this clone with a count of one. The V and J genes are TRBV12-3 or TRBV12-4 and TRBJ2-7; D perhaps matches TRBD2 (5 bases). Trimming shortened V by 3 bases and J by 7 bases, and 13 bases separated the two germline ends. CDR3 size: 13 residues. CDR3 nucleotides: TGTGCCAGCAGTTTCGGGGTCGTGGGGGAGCAGTACTTC. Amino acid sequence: CASSFGVVGEQYF.

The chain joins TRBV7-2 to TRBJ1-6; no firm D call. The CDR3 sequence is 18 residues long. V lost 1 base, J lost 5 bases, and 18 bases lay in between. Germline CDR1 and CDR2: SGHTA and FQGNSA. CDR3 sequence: CASSLVPNSRRNNSPLHF. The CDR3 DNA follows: TGTGCCAGCAGCTTAGTCCCTAATAGTAGAAGAAATAATTCACCCCTCCACTTT.